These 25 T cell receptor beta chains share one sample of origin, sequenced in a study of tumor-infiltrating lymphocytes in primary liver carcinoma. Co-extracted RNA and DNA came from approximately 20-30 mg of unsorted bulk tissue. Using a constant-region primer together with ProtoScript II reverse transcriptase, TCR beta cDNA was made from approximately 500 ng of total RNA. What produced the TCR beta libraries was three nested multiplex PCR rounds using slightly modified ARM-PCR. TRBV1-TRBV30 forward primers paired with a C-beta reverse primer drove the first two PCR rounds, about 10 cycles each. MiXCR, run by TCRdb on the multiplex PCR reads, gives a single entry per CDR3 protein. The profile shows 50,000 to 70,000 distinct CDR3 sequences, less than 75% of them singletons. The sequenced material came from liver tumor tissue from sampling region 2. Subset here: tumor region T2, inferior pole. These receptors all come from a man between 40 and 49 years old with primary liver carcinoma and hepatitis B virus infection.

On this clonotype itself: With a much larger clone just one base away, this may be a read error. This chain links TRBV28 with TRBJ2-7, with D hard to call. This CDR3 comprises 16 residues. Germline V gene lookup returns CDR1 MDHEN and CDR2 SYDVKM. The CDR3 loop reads CAISSALPPDIYEQYF. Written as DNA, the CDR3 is TGTGCCATCAGTTCCGCGTTACCCCCTGATATCTACGAGCAGTACTTC.

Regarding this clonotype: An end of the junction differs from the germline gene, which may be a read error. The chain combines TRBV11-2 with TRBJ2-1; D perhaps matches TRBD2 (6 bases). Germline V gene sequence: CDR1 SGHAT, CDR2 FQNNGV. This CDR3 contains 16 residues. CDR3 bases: TGTGCCAGCAGCTTTAGACTAGTGGGAGATTTCAATGAGCTGTTCTTC. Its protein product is CASSFRLVGDFNELFF. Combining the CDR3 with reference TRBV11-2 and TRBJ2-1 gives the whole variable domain EAGVAQSPRYKIIEKRQSVAFWCNPISGHATLYWYQQILGQGPKLLIQFQNNGVVDDSQLPKDRFSAERLKGVDSTLKIQPAKLEDSAVYLCASSFRLVGDFNELFFGPGTRLTVL.

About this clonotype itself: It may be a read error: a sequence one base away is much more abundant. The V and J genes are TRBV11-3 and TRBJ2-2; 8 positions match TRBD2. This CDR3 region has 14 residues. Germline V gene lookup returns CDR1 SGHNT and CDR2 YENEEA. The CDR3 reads CASSFRLASGEPFF. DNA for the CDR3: TGTGCCAGCAGCTTTAGACTAGCGTCCGGGGAGCCGTTTTTT.

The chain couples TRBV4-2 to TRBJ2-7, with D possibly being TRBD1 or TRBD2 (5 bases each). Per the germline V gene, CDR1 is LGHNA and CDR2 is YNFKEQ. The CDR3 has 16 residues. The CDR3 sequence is CVGSQDSGGIPYEQYF. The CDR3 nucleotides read TGTGTCGGCAGCCAAGATTCTGGGGGTATTCCCTACGAGCAGTACTTC.

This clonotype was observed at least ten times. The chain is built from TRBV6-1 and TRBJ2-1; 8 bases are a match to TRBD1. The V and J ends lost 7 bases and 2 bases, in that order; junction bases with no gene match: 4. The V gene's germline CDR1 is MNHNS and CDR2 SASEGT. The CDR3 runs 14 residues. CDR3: CASKAGGAYNEQFF. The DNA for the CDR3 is TGTGCCAGCAAGGCAGGGGGCGCCTACAATGAGCAGTTCTTC.

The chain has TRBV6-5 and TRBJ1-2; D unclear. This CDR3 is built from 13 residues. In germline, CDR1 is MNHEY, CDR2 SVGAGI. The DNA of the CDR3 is TGTACCATCAGCCCACCTGGGAGCCATGGCTACACCTTC. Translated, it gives CTISPPGSHGYTF.

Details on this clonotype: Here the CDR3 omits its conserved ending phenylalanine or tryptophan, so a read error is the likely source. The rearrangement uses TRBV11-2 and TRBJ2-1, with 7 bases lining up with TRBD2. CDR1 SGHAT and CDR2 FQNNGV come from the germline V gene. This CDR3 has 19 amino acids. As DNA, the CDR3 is TGTGTCAGCAACTTAGATGGGCGATTCAGCGGGACCCTTTACAATGAGCAGTTCTCC. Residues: CVSNLDGRFSGTLYNEQFS.

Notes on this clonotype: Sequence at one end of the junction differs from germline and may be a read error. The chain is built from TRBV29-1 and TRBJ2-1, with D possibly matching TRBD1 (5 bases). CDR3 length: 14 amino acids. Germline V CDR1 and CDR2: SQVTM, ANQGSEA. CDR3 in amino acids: CSAEVLTGANEQFF. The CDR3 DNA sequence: TGCAGCGCTGAAGTCCTAACAGGTGCCAATGAGCAATTCTTC.

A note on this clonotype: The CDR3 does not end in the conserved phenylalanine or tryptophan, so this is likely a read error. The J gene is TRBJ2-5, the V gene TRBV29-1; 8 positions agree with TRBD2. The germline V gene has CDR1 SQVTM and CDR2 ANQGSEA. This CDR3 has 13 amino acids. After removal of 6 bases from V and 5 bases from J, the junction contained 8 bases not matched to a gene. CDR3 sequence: CSVPFPGGETQYS. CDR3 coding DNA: TGCAGCGTCCCATTCCCGGGAGGGGAGACCCAGTACTCC.

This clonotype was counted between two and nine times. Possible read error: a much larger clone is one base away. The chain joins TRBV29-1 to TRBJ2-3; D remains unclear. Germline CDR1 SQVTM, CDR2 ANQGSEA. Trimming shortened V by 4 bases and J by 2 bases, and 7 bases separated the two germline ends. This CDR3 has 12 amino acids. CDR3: CSVAPFTDTQYF. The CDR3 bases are TGCAGCGTTGCCCCTTTCACAGATACGCAGTATTTT.

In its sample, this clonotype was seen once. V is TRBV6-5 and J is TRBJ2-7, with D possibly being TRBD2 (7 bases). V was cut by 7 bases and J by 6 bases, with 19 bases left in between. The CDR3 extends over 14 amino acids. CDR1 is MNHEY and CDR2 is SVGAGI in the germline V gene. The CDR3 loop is CASISSVGGGEQYF. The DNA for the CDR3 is TGTGCCAGCATTTCTTCAGTGGGAGGGGGCGAGCAGTACTTC.

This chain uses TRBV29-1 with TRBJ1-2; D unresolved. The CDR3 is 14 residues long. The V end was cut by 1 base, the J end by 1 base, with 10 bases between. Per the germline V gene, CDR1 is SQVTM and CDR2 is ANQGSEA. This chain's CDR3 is CSVEGSEGNYGYTF. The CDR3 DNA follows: TGCAGCGTTGAAGGGTCAGAGGGTAACTATGGCTACACCTTC. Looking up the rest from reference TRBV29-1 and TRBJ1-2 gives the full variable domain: SAVISQKPSRDICQRGTSLTIQCQVDSQVTMMFWYRQQPGQSLTLIATANQGSEATYESGFVIDKFPISRPNLTFSTLTVSNMSPEDSSIYLCSVEGSEGNYGYTFGSGTRLTVV.

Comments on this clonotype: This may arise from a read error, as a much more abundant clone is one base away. The CDR3 loop reads CTWSAGGANVLTF. The CDR3 DNA follows: TGTACCTGGTCTGCTGGCGGGGCCAACGTCCTGACTTTC. V is TRBV30 and J is TRBJ2-6, with D unresolved. Germline V gives CDR1 GTSNPN, CDR2 SVGIG (reference sequence). This CDR3 spans 13 amino acids.

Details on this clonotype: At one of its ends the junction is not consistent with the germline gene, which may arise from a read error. CDR3 region: CVSSLGAGAGEQYF. In DNA form, the CDR3 reads TGTGTCAGCAGCTTAGGCGCAGGGGCGGGCGAGCAGTATTTC. The rearrangement links TRBV11-2 to TRBJ2-7; D perhaps matches TRBD1 (6 bases). This CDR3 comprises 14 residues. Germline V lookup: CDR1 SGHAT, CDR2 FQNNGV.

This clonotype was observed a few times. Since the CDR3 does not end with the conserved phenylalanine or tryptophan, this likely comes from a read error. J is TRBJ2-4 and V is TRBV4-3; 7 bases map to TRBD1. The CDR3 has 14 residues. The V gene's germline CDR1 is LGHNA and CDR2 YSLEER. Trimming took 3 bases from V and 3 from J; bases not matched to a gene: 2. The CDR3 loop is CASSQAGGKNIQYI. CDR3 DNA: TGCGCCAGCAGCCAGGCAGGGGGCAAAAACATTCAGTACATC.

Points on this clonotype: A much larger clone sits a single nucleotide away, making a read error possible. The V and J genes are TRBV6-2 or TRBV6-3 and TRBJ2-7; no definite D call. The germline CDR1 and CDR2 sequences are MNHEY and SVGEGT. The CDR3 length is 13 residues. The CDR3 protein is CASSYPYSCEQYF. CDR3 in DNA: TGTGCCAGCAGTTACCCGTATTCCTGCGAGCAGTACTTC.

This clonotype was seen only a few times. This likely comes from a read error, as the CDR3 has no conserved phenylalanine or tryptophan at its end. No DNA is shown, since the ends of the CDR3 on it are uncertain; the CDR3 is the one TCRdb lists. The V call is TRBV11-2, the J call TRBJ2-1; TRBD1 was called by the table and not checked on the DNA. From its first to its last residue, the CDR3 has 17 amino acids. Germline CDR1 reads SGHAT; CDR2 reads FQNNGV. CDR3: CASSLTHGQGYRGELFI.

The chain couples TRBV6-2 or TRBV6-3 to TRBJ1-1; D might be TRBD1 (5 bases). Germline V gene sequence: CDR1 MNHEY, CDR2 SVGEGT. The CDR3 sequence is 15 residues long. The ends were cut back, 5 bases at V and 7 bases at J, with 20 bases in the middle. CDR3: CASSPIGAPMSEAFF. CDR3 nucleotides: TGTGCCAGCAGTCCAATAGGGGCGCCCATGAGTGAAGCTTTCTTT.

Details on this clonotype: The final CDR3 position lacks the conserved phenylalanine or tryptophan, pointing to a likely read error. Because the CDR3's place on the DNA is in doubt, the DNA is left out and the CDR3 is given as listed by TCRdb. The CDR3 region is CSVESNNEQVC. The V gene is TRBV29-1, the J gene TRBJ2-1. The CDR3 extends over 11 residues, inclusive of both ends. Germline CDR1 and CDR2: SQVTM and ANQGSEA.

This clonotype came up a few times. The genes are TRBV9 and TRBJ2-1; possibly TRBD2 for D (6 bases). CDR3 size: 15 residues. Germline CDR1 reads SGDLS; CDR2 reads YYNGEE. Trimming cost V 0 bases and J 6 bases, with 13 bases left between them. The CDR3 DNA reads TGTGCCAGCAGCGTAGGGACCCTCGGGGGCAATGAGCAGTTCTTC. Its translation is CASSVGTLGGNEQFF.

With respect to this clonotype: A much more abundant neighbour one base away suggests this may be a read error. The CDR3 DNA sequence: TGTGGCAGCAGTCCGCCGGGACAGGGAAACATTCAGTACTTC. Its protein is CGSSPPGQGNIQYF. The chain couples TRBV6-5 to TRBJ2-4; the match to TRBD1 covers 9 bases. Germline V CDR1 and CDR2: MNHEY, SVGAGI. The CDR3 is 14 amino acids.

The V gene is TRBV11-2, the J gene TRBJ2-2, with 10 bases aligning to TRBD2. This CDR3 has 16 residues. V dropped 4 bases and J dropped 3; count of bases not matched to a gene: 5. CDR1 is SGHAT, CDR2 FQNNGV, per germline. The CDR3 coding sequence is TGTGCCAGCAGCTGTACTAGCGGGGTAGACACCGGGGAGCTGTTTTTT. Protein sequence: CASSCTSGVDTGELFF.

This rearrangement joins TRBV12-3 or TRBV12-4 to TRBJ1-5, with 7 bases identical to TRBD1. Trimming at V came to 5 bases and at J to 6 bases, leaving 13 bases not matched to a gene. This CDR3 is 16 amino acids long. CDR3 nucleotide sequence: TGTGCCAGCAGTCCTACAGGGGCGAGGGTGAGTCAGCCCCAGCATTTT. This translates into CASSPTGARVSQPQHF.

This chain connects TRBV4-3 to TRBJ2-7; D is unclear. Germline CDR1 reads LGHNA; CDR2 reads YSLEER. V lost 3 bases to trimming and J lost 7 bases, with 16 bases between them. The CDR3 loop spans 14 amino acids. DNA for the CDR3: TGCGCCAGCAGCCAGGCCCTTATGTACACAGAGCAGTACTTC. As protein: CASSQALMYTEQYF.

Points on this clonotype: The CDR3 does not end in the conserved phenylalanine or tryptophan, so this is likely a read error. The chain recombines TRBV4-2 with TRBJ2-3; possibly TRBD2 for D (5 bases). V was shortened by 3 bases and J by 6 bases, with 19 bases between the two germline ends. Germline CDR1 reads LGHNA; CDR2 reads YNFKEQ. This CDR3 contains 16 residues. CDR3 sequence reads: CASSQETAPRDDTQYY. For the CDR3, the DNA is TGTGCCAGCAGCCAGGAGACCGCTCCCCGGGATGATACGCAGTATTAT.